The 31 T cell receptor beta chains in this list originate from one sample, sequenced in a study of blood T cells in healthy people across ages. Using a J-beta primer mix together with a sample-barcoded 5' primer, a second PCR was run for roughly 7 to 11 cycles. From the 5' RACE reads, TCRdb called clonotypes with MiXCR, one entry per CDR3 protein. The sample comprises about 1.8 million distinct CDR3 sequences, around half of which are singletons, and over 2% rests with the top ten. Source material: blood. Source of these receptors: a woman aged 40 to 50 in good health.

The chain recombines TRBV5-1 with TRBJ2-7; TRBD1 or TRBD2 may be the D gene (5 bases each). The CDR3 consists of 15 residues. Germline loops: CDR1 SGHRS, CDR2 YFSETQ. Trimming took off 3 bases at V and 2 bases at J, with 15 bases between the two ends. The CDR3 DNA is TGCGCCAGCAGCTGGACGGGGCAGCCCACCTACGAGCAGTACTTC. Residues: CASSWTGQPTYEQYF.

The sample holds a few counts of this clonotype. CDR3 sequence: CASSQFRDLFSGANVLTF. CDR3 bases: TGCGCCAGCAGCCAATTCCGGGACCTATTCTCTGGGGCCAACGTCCTGACTTTC. The genes are TRBV4-1 and TRBJ2-6; the D gene could be TRBD1 or TRBD2 (5 bases each). Germline V gene data show CDR1 as MGHRA and CDR2 as YSYEKL. The V end was cut by 2 bases, the J end by 0 bases, with 14 bases between. This CDR3 has 18 amino acids.

The gene calls are TRBV4-3 and TRBJ2-6; 7 positions match TRBD1. Trimming at V came to 0 bases and at J to 0 bases, leaving 5 bases not matched to a gene. This CDR3 is 18 amino acids long. The germline gives CDR1 LGHNA, CDR2 YSLEER. The CDR3 is CASSQDLGTVSGANVLTF. CDR3 coding DNA: TGCGCCAGCAGCCAAGATTTGGGGACAGTCTCTGGGGCCAACGTCCTGACTTTC.

This clonotype was seen repeatedly, ten times or more. The chain has TRBV12-3 or TRBV12-4 and TRBJ1-6; D unresolved. The CDR3 spans 13 residues. V was shortened by 7 bases and J by 7 bases, with 11 bases between the two germline ends. CDR3: CASTKDGNSPLHF. CDR3 coding DNA: TGTGCCAGCACCAAGGATGGGAATTCACCCCTCCACTTT.

This clonotype was seen a handful of times. The chain carries TRBV6-2 or TRBV6-3 and TRBJ2-7, with D tentatively TRBD1 (6 bases). The CDR3 length is 16 residues. In germline, CDR1 is MNHEY, CDR2 SVGEGT. Trimming stripped 1 base from V and 1 base from J, with 14 bases between. The CDR3 DNA follows: TGTGCCAGCAGTTACTTCGCAACAGGGAATTCCTACGAGCAGTACTTC. It translates to CASSYFATGNSYEQYF.

This chain uses TRBV14 with TRBJ2-7; D possibly corresponds to TRBD1 (6 bases). CDR1 is SGHDN, CDR2 FVKESK, per germline. V dropped 2 bases and J dropped 7 bases, with 15 bases sitting between them. CDR3 size: 14 residues. The CDR3 region is CASSQQGRYNEQYF. CDR3 sequence (DNA): TGTGCCAGCAGCCAACAGGGGCGCTACAATGAGCAGTACTTC.

The V call is TRBV9, the J call TRBJ1-2; 7 bases map to TRBD1. V dropped 0 bases and J dropped 6; count of bases not matched to a gene: 11. The CDR3 runs to 16 residues. The germline V gene encodes CDR1 SGDLS and CDR2 YYNGEE. CDR3 residues: CASSVAPDRVRHGYTF. Written as DNA, the CDR3 is TGTGCCAGCAGCGTAGCTCCCGACAGGGTGAGGCATGGCTACACCTTC.

Notes on this clonotype: Germline and junction disagree at one end, which may indicate a read error. This chain uses TRBV28 with TRBJ1-2; possible D gene TRBD1, 6 bases. This CDR3 has 11 amino acids. The germline gives CDR1 MDHEN, CDR2 SYDVKM. CDR3 sequence (DNA): TGTGCCAGCCCAAAAGGGGGGGGCTACATCTTC. Protein product: CASPKGGGYIF.

In this sample, this clonotype turned up a few times. The chain recombines TRBV7-9 with TRBJ1-2; maybe TRBD1 (5 bases). Germline assignment: CDR1 SEHNR and CDR2 FQNEAQ (reference sequence). The CDR3 is 11 residues long. Trimming took 8 bases from V and 1 from J, leaving 5 bases between them. In DNA form, the CDR3 reads TGTGCCAGCGACAGTAACTATGGCTACACCTTC. Protein: CASDSNYGYTF.

The J gene is TRBJ2-5, the V gene TRBV6-6, with 8 bases lining up with TRBD1. The V segment lost 6 bases and the J segment 2 bases; nucleotides outside the gene matches: 11. Germline V gene data show CDR1 as MNHNY and CDR2 as SVGAGI (reference sequence). The CDR3 runs to 16 residues. The chain's CDR3 is CASRDRTTGGQETQYF. The CDR3 bases are TGTGCCAGCAGAGACCGCACAACAGGGGGACAAGAGACCCAGTACTTC.

This clonotype showed up just a few times. The rearrangement links TRBV29-1 to TRBJ2-1; tentative D call: TRBD1 (6 bases). The V end lost 6 bases, the J end lost 7 bases, and 19 bases lay between the germline ends. Per germline, CDR1 SQVTM and CDR2 ANQGSEA. The CDR3 runs to 14 residues. CDR3 amino acids: CSVAPPGTQNEQFF. In DNA, the CDR3 is TGCAGCGTCGCCCCTCCGGGGACACAAAATGAGCAGTTCTTC.

V and J are TRBV20-1 and TRBJ2-7; 14 bases match TRBD2. CDR3 length: 16 residues. The ends lost 1 base at V and 1 base at J; junction bases unmatched: 3. In germline, CDR1 is DFQATT, CDR2 SNEGSKA (reference sequence). The CDR3 spells CSARARTSGGSYEQYF. CDR3 DNA sequence: TGCAGTGCTAGAGCCCGGACTAGCGGGGGGTCCTACGAGCAGTACTTC.

The CDR3 coding sequence is TGCAGTGCTAGAGTAGGGTATTCCCACAATGAGCAGTTCTTC. As protein: CSARVGYSHNEQFF. This chain joins TRBV20-1 and TRBJ2-1; D gene ambiguous. Germline V gene sequence: CDR1 DFQATT, CDR2 SNEGSKA (reference sequence). Trimming removed 1 base from V and 5 bases from J, with 12 bases in between. The CDR3 runs to 14 residues.

The V call is TRBV5-1, the J call TRBJ1-2, with TRBD1 as a possible D gene (5 bases). The V gene lost 4 bases and the J gene lost 7 bases, with 11 bases spanning the gap. The CDR3 has 12 amino acids. Germline CDR1 SGHRS, CDR2 YFSETQ. CDR3: CASSGDDVGYTF. CDR3 nucleotide sequence: TGCGCCAGCAGCGGGGACGACGTTGGCTACACCTTC.

In DNA form, the CDR3 reads TGTGCCACCAGCAGAGATCTGGGACGGGAGACCCAGTACTTC. Amino acids: CATSRDLGRETQYF. The rearrangement links TRBV15 to TRBJ2-7; D is perhaps TRBD1 or TRBD2 (5 bases each). The end of the DNA aligns better with TRBJ2-5, so the J call may be wrong. CDR3 length: 14 amino acids. Germline V CDR1 and CDR2: LNHNV, YYDKDF (reference sequence).

J is TRBJ2-7 and V is TRBV5-1, with 8 bases identical to TRBD1. Looked up from germline, CDR1 is SGHRS and CDR2 is YFSETQ. The CDR3 has 16 residues. V was clipped by 4 bases and J by 2 bases; unmatched bases: 11. The CDR3 nucleotides are TGCGCCAGCAGCCGAAAGGGGACAGGATTAACCTACGAGCAGTACTTC. Protein product: CASSRKGTGLTYEQYF.

The chain employs TRBV6-2 or TRBV6-3 and TRBJ2-7; 8 nucleotides match TRBD1. Germline V gene sequence: CDR1 MNHEY, CDR2 SVGEGT. The CDR3 spans 15 residues. V dropped 6 bases and J dropped 6; count of bases not matched to a gene: 13. Here the CDR3 DNA reads TGTGCCAGCAGCGCTACAGTGACAGGGGTTGTCGAGCAGTACTTC. Translation: CASSATVTGVVEQYF.

V usage is TRBV3-1 and J usage is TRBJ1-2, with D possibly TRBD1 on 5 matching bases. V was cut by 4 bases and J by 3 bases, with 21 bases left in between. Germline CDR1 is LGHDT and CDR2 is YNNKEL (reference sequence). This CDR3 has 17 residues. This CDR3 is CASSPPRGREDYYGYTF. The CDR3 DNA sequence: TGTGCCAGCAGCCCACCCCGGGGCAGGGAGGATTACTATGGCTACACCTTC.

The genes are TRBV20-1 and TRBJ1-6; D is unclear. Germline V CDR1 and CDR2: DFQATT, SNEGSKA (reference sequence). V lost 6 bases and J lost 0, with 9 bases in between. This CDR3 comprises 14 residues. CDR3 sequence: CSAGVSSYNSPLHF. The CDR3, as DNA: TGCAGTGCCGGGGTGAGCTCCTATAATTCACCCCTCCACTTT.

The chain joins TRBV19 to TRBJ2-1; D may be TRBD2 (7 bases). The CDR3 totals 15 residues. Looked up from germline, CDR1 is LNHDA and CDR2 is SQIVND (reference sequence). The V end lost 5 bases, the J end lost 8 bases, and 19 bases lay between the germline ends. The CDR3 region has the DNA TGTGCCAGTAGTTGGGCGGGGAGGGGGTTCGATGAGCAGTTCTTC. Encoded protein: CASSWAGRGFDEQFF.

This clonotype has only a few counts. CDR3 sequence (DNA): TGTGCCAGCAGTTTGCAGAACAATCAGCCCCAGCATTTT. This gives the protein CASSLQNNQPQHF. The chain joins TRBV28 to TRBJ1-5, with no clear D. The V end was cut by 3 bases, the J end by 3 bases, with 6 bases between. From germline, CDR1 is MDHEN and CDR2 SYDVKM. This CDR3 region has 13 residues.

The chain uses TRBV5-1 and TRBJ2-1; TRBD2 matches 13 bases. V dropped 3 bases and J dropped 5; count of bases not matched to a gene: 11. The CDR3 has 18 residues. Germline V gene sequence: CDR1 SGHRS, CDR2 YFSETQ. This CDR3 reads CASSSGTSGVLSHNEQFF. DNA for the CDR3: TGCGCCAGCAGCTCCGGGACTAGCGGGGTTCTGAGCCACAATGAGCAGTTCTTC.

There are a few counts of this clonotype. J is TRBJ1-2 and V is TRBV6-5; 8 bases are shared with TRBD1. CDR1 is MNHEY, CDR2 SVGAGI, per germline. The CDR3 runs to 14 residues. V lost 2 bases to trimming and J lost 4 bases; unmatched junction nucleotides: 3. The CDR3 nucleotides are TGTGCCAGCAGTTACGCCGGGACAGGCTATGGCTACACCTTC. The encoded protein is CASSYAGTGYGYTF.

The chain carries TRBV20-1 and TRBJ2-1; TRBD1 or TRBD2 may be the D gene (6 bases each). V was trimmed by 3 bases and J by 3 bases, leaving 18 bases between them. Germline V gene lookup returns CDR1 DFQATT and CDR2 SNEGSKA (reference sequence). This CDR3 has 16 residues. The CDR3 reads CSAREIAGGHYNEQFF. CDR3 nucleotide sequence: TGCAGTGCTAGGGAAATCGCCGGGGGCCACTACAATGAGCAGTTCTTC.

CDR3 amino acids: CATGQGENNEQFF. The DNA of the CDR3 is TGTGCCACCGGACAGGGGGAGAACAATGAGCAGTTCTTC. The rearrangement links TRBV10-3 to TRBJ2-1; 10 bases align to TRBD1. V lost 10 bases, J lost 5 bases, and 5 bases stayed unmatched. In germline, CDR1 is ENHRY, CDR2 SYGVKD. The CDR3 length is 13 residues.

V usage is TRBV12-3 or TRBV12-4 and J usage is TRBJ2-5; D could derive from TRBD1 or TRBD2 (5 bases each). Trimming removed 4 bases at V and 4 bases at J, with 10 bases between. The CDR3 length is 13 residues. In DNA form, the CDR3 reads TGTGCCAGCAGTTCTTCCGGGACAGAGACCCAGTACTTC. Its protein product is CASSSSGTETQYF.

The J gene is TRBJ2-7, the V gene TRBV4-3; maybe TRBD1 (5 bases). CDR1 is LGHNA, CDR2 YSLEER, per germline. V was pared by 1 base and J by 3 bases, with 10 bases between. The CDR3 runs to 14 residues. The CDR3 loop reads CASSQVIGDYEQYF. The CDR3 nucleotides read TGCGCCAGCAGCCAAGTGATAGGGGACTACGAGCAGTACTTC.

The table lists this clonotype with a few counts. This sequence joins TRBV20-1 and TRBJ2-3; 7 bases align to TRBD2. The length of the CDR3 is 16 residues. Germline V CDR1 and CDR2: DFQATT, SNEGSKA (reference sequence). With V trimmed by 1 base and J by 2 bases, 9 bases remained unmatched. The CDR3 loop is CSARGLVGGTTDTQYF. CDR3 sequence (DNA): TGCAGTGCTAGAGGGCTCGTGGGGGGGACCACAGATACGCAGTATTTT.

This clonotype was detected only a few times. V gene TRBV20-1 combines with J gene TRBJ2-5; 8 bases align to TRBD1. There are 14 residues in the CDR3. The junction had 5 bases not matched to a gene; V was cut back by 3 bases and J by 2 bases. Germline V gene data show CDR1 as DFQATT and CDR2 as SNEGSKA (reference sequence). CDR3 sequence reads: CSASRTGRQETQYF. The CDR3 coding sequence is TGCAGTGCTAGTAGGACAGGGAGACAAGAGACCCAGTACTTC.

This clonotype was detected ten times or more. The junction departs from the called germline gene at one end, perhaps through a read error. The chain employs TRBV20-1 and TRBJ2-7; tentatively, D is TRBD2 (6 bases). The germline V gene encodes CDR1 DFQATT and CDR2 SNEGSKA (reference sequence). CDR3 size: 14 residues. This chain's CDR3 is CSARDAGDSSEQYF. Written as DNA, the CDR3 is TGCAGTGCTAGAGATGCCGGGGACTCCTCCGAGCAGTACTTC.

Worth noting for this clonotype: An end of the junction does not agree with germline; a read error may underlie this. The chain uses TRBV20-1 and TRBJ2-7, with D perhaps being TRBD1 or TRBD2 (5 bases each). Germline V gene sequence: CDR1 DFQATT, CDR2 SNEGSKA (reference sequence). The CDR3 consists of 13 residues. The CDR3 sequence is CSAATAGFGEQYF. The CDR3 DNA is TGCAGTGCTGCCACCGCAGGGTTTGGGGAGCAGTACTTT.